These 6 T cell receptor beta chains originate from one sample sequenced in a study of identical twins. TCRdb analysed the 5' RACE reads with MiXCR anew, one entry per CDR3 protein. The table records hundreds of thousands of distinct CDR3 sequences, more than 9% of them present only once. The same specimen was also included in a second study, on yellow fever vaccine responses in identical twins.

The sequencing input was CD8+ T cells sorted from blood. Receptors originate from a young woman in good health.

This clonotype was recorded many times. This chain joins TRBV5-1 and TRBJ2-7, with D maybe TRBD2 (6 bases). The V end was cut by 4 bases, the J end by 2 bases, with 25 bases between. Germline loops: CDR1 SGHRS, CDR2 YFSETQ. This CDR3 contains 18 residues. The CDR3 loop is CASSKWPYPEGLTYEQYV. The CDR3 coding sequence is TGCGCCAGCAGCAAGTGGCCCTACCCAGAGGGACTTACCTACGAGCAGTACGTC.

The genes are TRBV15 and TRBJ2-3; TRBD2 aligns across 14 bases. Germline values: CDR1 LNHNV, CDR2 YYDKDF (reference sequence). The trim removed 4 bases at V and 4 bases at J, leaving 4 bases unmatched. This CDR3 is built from 16 residues. The CDR3 here is CATSKGTSGSPDTQYF. The CDR3 DNA follows: TGTGCCACCAGCAAAGGGACTAGCGGGAGCCCAGATACGCAGTATTTT.

This chain joins TRBV20-1 and TRBJ2-7; D may be TRBD2 (6 bases). CDR3 length: 15 residues. Germline values: CDR1 DFQATT, CDR2 SNEGSKA (reference sequence). V was trimmed by 1 base and J by 4 bases, leaving 17 bases between them. CDR3 region: CSARVLAGEAYEQYF. DNA for the CDR3: TGCAGTGCTAGAGTTCTAGCTGGGGAGGCTTACGAGCAGTACTTC.

This chain connects TRBV4-2 to TRBJ2-1; 9 nucleotides agree with TRBD1. The V and J ends lost 1 base and 10 bases, in that order; junction bases with no gene match: 8. This CDR3 spans 15 amino acids. CDR1 and CDR2 (germline): LGHNA, YNFKEQ. The CDR3 region has the DNA TGTGCCAGCAGCCAAGGTCTCACAGGGGGCGCGGAGCAGTTCTTC. It codes for CASSQGLTGGAEQFF.

V and J are TRBV20-1 and TRBJ2-7; a weak D match, TRBD1 (7 bases). The CDR3 spans 14 residues. Germline lookup yields CDR1 DFQATT and CDR2 SNEGSKA (reference sequence). V was cut by 1 base and J by 5 bases, with 15 bases left in between. The CDR3 coding sequence is TGCAGTGCTAGAGCCGGAGGGACAGTGGACGAGCAGTACGTC. Translated, it gives CSARAGGTVDEQYV.

CDR3 coding DNA: TGCAGCGTTGTCGTTCGGGAGGTACGTCGCACAGATACGCAGTATTTT. Residues: CSVVVREVRRTDTQYF. This sequence joins TRBV29-1 and TRBJ2-3; TRBD2 matches at 7 bases. Losses at the gene ends were 4 bases for V and 1 base for J; bases not matched to a gene: 11. The germline V gene has CDR1 SQVTM and CDR2 ANQGSEA. The length of the CDR3 is 16 residues.